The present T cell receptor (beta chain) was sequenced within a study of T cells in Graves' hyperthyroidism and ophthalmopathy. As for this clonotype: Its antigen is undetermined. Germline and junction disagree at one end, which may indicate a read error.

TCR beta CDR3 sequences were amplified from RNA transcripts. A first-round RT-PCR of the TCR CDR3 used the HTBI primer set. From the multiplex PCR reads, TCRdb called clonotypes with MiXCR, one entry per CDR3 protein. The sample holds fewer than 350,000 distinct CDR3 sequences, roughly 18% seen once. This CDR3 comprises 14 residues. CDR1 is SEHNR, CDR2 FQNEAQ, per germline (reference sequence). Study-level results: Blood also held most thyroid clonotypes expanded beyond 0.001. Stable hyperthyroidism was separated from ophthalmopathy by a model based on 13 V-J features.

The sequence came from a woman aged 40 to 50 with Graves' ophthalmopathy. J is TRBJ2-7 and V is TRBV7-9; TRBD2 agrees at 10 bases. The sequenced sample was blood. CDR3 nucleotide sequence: TGTGCCAGCAGCTCTAGCGGGAGAGAGTACGAGCGGTACTTC. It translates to CASSSSGREYERYF.